Following are 11 T cell receptor beta chains from one sample sequenced in a study of T cells in Graves' hyperthyroidism and ophthalmopathy (dated by TCRdb to the late 2010s). Preparation of the library involved multiplex PCR. The reads were generated on an Illumina HiSeq 2000. Amplification of TCR beta CDR3 regions was carried out from RNA transcripts. For the first round of RT-PCR on the TCR CDR3, the HTBI primer set was used together with the Qiagen OneStep RT-PCR kit. The public sequencing data were trimmed at Q25 with fastp and processed into clonotypes with MiXCR by TCRdb, which kept only in-frame beta chains. Each CDR3 protein gets just one entry, which takes the most common genes and DNA from the rows behind it. Across this sample there are about 59,000 distinct CDR3 sequences, with approximately 53% seen only once. Of the sample, 2.5% to 3.5% falls within the top ten clones. Sequenced: blood. The receptors were gathered from an older woman with Graves' ophthalmopathy.

V and J are TRBV5-6 and TRBJ1-2, with D maybe TRBD1 (5 bases). The CDR3 loop spans 17 amino acids. Trimming pared 1 base from V and 2 bases from J, leaving 18 bases between. The germline V gene has CDR1 SGHDT and CDR2 YYEEEE. CDR3 bases: TGTGCCAGCAGCTTGTCGGGACTAGCGGGGTACAACTATGGCTACACCTTC. This codes for CASSLSGLAGYNYGYTF.

As concerns this clonotype: No conserved phenylalanine or tryptophan is present at the end of the CDR3, so a read error is the likely explanation. V gene TRBV7-2 combines with J gene TRBJ1-5; the match to TRBD1 covers 8 bases. Looked up from germline, CDR1 is SGHTA and CDR2 is FQGNSA. After removal of 1 base from V and 5 bases from J, the junction contained 4 bases not matched to a gene. The CDR3 spans 15 residues. The CDR3 region has the DNA TGTGCCAGCAGCTTAGAGGACAGGGCGGATCAGCCCCAGCATTCT. Translated, it gives CASSLEDRADQPQHS.

By share of the sample, this clonotype is medium-sized. The rearrangement links TRBV2 to TRBJ2-5; the D is unclear. Germline assignment: CDR1 SNHLY and CDR2 FYNNEI. The length of the CDR3 is 12 residues. Trimming took off 9 bases at V and 4 bases at J, with 12 bases between the two ends. CDR3 DNA: TGTGCCAGTGAAGGTGAAGTAGAGACCCAGTACTTC. As protein: CASEGEVETQYF.

This clonotype occurred many times. The CDR3 spells CASSPQVATNEKLFF. The CDR3 region has the DNA TGTGCCAGCAGCCCCCAGGTCGCAACTAATGAAAAACTGTTTTTT. The chain links TRBV3-1 to TRBJ1-4; D uncertain. Trimming took off 4 bases at V and 0 bases at J, with 9 bases between the two ends. Germline CDR1 and CDR2: LGHDT and YNNKEL (reference sequence). The CDR3 length is 15 residues.

At least ten counts were recorded for this clonotype. This sequence joins TRBV7-9 and TRBJ1-6, with a possible D match to TRBD1 (5 bases). The CDR3 has 20 residues. Germline V CDR1 and CDR2: SEHNR, FQNEAQ (reference sequence). Trimming cost V 1 base and J 4 bases, with 23 bases left between them. The CDR3 DNA reads as TGTGCCAGCAGCTTAGGGACGTATACAACGACAGAGAGGTATAATTCACCCCTCCACTTT. This encodes CASSLGTYTTTERYNSPLHF.

This clonotype was detected ten times or more. The chain carries TRBV4-3 and TRBJ1-6, with D uncertain. This CDR3 comprises 12 residues. V gave up 0 bases and J gave up 6 bases, with 0 bases separating them. Germline CDR1 LGHNA, CDR2 YSLEER. Here the CDR3 reads CASSQDNSPLHF. CDR3 in DNA: TGCGCCAGCAGCCAAGATAATTCACCCCTCCACTTT.

The V call is TRBV20-1, the J call TRBJ1-1, with D tentatively TRBD1 (5 bases). The CDR3 runs 15 residues. Germline lookup yields CDR1 DFQATT and CDR2 SNEGSKA (reference sequence). Trimming took off 0 bases at V and 1 base at J, with 12 bases between the two ends. CDR3 sequence (DNA): TGCAGTGCTAGAGATCGGCGGACACCGAACACTGAAGCTTTCTTT. This codes for CSARDRRTPNTEAFF.

The chain combines TRBV20-1 with TRBJ2-7, with TRBD1 matching 9 bases. The J segment lost 4 bases and the V segment lost 6 bases, leaving 13 bases of the junction unmatched. The CDR3 spans 15 residues. Germline V CDR1 and CDR2: DFQATT, SNEGSKA (reference sequence). CDR3 bases: TGCAGTGCCGTCAGGGGGGGACAGGGAGGATACGAGCAGTACTTC. Its translation is CSAVRGGQGGYEQYF.

The chain couples TRBV5-4 to TRBJ2-1, with D tentatively TRBD1 or TRBD2 (6 bases each). The germline gives CDR1 SGHNT, CDR2 YYREEE (reference sequence). CDR3 length: 12 amino acids. Trimming took 4 bases from V and 10 from J, leaving 12 bases between them. The CDR3 bases are TGTGCCAGCAGCCTGGGGGGCTGGGAGCAGTTCTTC. Its protein is CASSLGGWEQFF.

This clonotype is medium-sized in the sample. This chain's CDR3 is CASTKTDNEQFF. The DNA of the CDR3 is TGTGCCAGCACTAAGACAGACAATGAGCAGTTCTTC. The chain links TRBV2 to TRBJ2-1; TRBD1 is a possible D gene (5 bases). The CDR3 contains 12 residues. Trimming left V 7 bases short and J 5 bases short, with 9 bases between. Germline-derived CDR1 and CDR2 are SNHLY and FYNNEI.

The chain links TRBV25-1 to TRBJ1-5; tentative D call: TRBD1 (5 bases). Germline values: CDR1 MGHDK, CDR2 SYGVNS. V was cut by 4 bases and J by 3 bases, with 28 bases left in between. The CDR3 runs 20 residues. CDR3 in DNA: TGTGCCAGCAGTGTGGACTTTTGCAGCAGACCACAGGCTCACAATCAGCCCCAGCATTTT. Translated: CASSVDFCSRPQAHNQPQHF.